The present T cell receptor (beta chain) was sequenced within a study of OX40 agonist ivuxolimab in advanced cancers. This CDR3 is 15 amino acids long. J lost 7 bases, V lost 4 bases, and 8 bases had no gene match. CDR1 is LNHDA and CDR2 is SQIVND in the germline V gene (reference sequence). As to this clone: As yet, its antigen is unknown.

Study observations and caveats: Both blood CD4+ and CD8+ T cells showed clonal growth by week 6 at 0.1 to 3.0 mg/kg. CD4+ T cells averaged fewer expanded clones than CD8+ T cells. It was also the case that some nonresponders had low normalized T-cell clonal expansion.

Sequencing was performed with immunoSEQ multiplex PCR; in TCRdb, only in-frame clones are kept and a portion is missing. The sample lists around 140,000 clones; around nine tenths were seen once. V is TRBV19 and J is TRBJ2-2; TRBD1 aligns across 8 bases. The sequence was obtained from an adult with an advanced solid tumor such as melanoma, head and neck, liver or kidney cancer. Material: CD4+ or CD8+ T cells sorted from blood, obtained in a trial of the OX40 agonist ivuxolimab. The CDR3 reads CASSTRQGRVGELFF. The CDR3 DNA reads TGTGCCAGTAGTACCCGACAGGGGCGGGTCGGGGAGCTGTTTTTT.